Here is one T cell receptor beta chain with its context. Its antigen is undetermined. The record originates from a study of cytomegalovirus exposure and HLA in healthy donors. Germline CDR1 reads SNHLY; CDR2 reads FYNNEI. The CDR3 is 14 residues long. Trimming at V came to 7 bases and at J to 4 bases, leaving 9 bases not matched to a gene. Study results and caveats: The authors enumerated around 150 TCR beta chains as linked to cytomegalovirus.

Produced via immunoSEQ multiplex PCR; TCRdb's table is partial and in-frame only. The sample carries 65,000 to 70,000 clones, about nine tenths recorded once. The chain joins TRBV2 to TRBJ2-5; 7 bases align to TRBD1. This clonotype originated in a man aged 18-30 years in good health and CMV-seronegative. The sample was PBMCs. The CDR3 DNA reads as TGTGCCAGCACCCAACAGGGGTTTCGAGAGACCCAGTACTTC. Translated, it gives CASTQQGFRETQYF.